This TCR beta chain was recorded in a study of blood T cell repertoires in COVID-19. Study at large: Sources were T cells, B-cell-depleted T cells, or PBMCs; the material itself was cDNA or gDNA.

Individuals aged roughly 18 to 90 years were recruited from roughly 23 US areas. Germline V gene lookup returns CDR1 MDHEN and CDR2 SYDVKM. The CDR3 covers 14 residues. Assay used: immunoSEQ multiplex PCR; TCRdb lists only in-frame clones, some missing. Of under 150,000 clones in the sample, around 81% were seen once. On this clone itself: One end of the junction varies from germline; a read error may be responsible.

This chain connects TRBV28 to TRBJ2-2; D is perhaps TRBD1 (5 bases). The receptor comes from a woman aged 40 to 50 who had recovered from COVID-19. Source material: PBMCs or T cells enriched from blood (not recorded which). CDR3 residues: CASRRQMNAGELFF. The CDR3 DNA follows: TGTGCCAGCAGGCGACAGATGAACGCCGGGGAGCTGTTTTTT. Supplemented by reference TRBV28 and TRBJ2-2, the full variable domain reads DVKVTQSSRYLVKRTGEKVFLECVQDMDHENMFWYRQDPGLGLRLIYFSYDVKMKEKGDIPEGYSVSREKKERFSLILESASTNQTSMYLCASRRQMNAGELFFGEGSRLTVL.